This is a list of T cell receptor beta chains from one sample in a study of human T cells and chemical hapten exposure. TCRdb used MiXCR to reprocess the RACE reads, holding one entry per CDR3 protein. The sample consists of roughly 53,000 distinct CDR3 sequences, about 10% of them appearing once. This specimen was whole blood, taken in connection with sensitization to the hapten diphenylcyclopropenone (DPC). The receptors were gathered from a woman aged 40-49 years with alopecia areata. Some clones in this sample may be carry-over from other donors' samples. Each CDR3 is given with its conserved first and last residue. The order of the fields is V gene, D gene, CDR3 length, clone size, J gene, CDR3 protein, CDR3 DNA. The D gene is left open where the match is weak. The listing skips clone size in some rows; elsewhere it reads once, few, many or a size class.

TRBV6-2/TRBV6-3	-	17	many	TRBJ2-1	CASSYWNGPLSYNEQFF	TGTGCCAGCAGTTACTGGAACGGGCCGCTCTCCTACAATGAGCAGTTCTTC
TRBV7-6	TRBD2	17	many	TRBJ2-7	CASSNRPEGLAVYEQYF	TGTGCCAGCAGCAATCGACCGGAGGGACTAGCGGTCTACGAGCAGTACTTC
TRBV12-3/TRBV12-4	-	14	many	TRBJ1-5	CASTPRAGAQPQHF	TGTGCCAGCACCCCTCGAGCGGGGGCACAGCCCCAGCATTTT
TRBV5-6	-	14	-	TRBJ1-6	CASSLASSTSPLHF	TGTGCCAGCAGCTTGGCATCCTCAACTTCACCCCTCCACTTT
TRBV4-1	-	16	-	TRBJ2-5	CASSQDTLGEQETQYF	TGCGCCAGCAGCCAAGATACCCTAGGGGAGCAAGAGACCCAGTACTTC
TRBV20-1	TRBD1	14	few	TRBJ2-7	CSAYGTESSYEQYF	TGCAGTGCCTATGGGACAGAGAGCTCCTACGAGCAGTACTTC
TRBV12-3/TRBV12-4	-	15	few	TRBJ1-2	CASSFSTAYTYGYTF	TGTGCCAGCAGTTTCTCGACAGCATATACTTATGGCTACACCTTC
TRBV5-4	-	13	-	TRBJ2-7	CASSLYGPAEQYF	TGTGCCAGCAGCTTGTACGGGCCCGCCGAGCAGTACTTC
TRBV4-2	-	16	-	TRBJ2-1	CASSQDLARAYNEQFF	TGTGCCAGCAGCCAAGATCTAGCGAGGGCCTACAATGAGCAGTTCTTC
TRBV18	-	14	few	TRBJ1-3	CASSPGVTGNTIYF	TGTGCCAGCTCACCAGGAGTGACTGGAAACACCATATATTTT
TRBV4-3	-	12	-	TRBJ2-3	CASSQDKDTQYF	TGCGCCAGCAGCCAAGATAAAGATACGCAGTATTTT
TRBV25-1	-	11	-	TRBJ2-7	CASSGLYEQYF	TGTGCCAGCAGCGGACTCTACGAGCAGTACTTC
TRBV29-1	-	11	-	TRBJ2-3	CSVEPRYDEYF	TGCAGCGTTGAACCCCGATACGACGAGTATTTT
TRBV2	TRBD1	15	few	TRBJ1-1	CASRPRQGSVTEAFF	TGTGCCAGCAGACCTAGACAGGGGTCAGTCACTGAAGCTTTCTTT
TRBV29-1	TRBD2	15	-	TRBJ2-1	CSVEPRLADNLRLIF	TGCAGCGTTGAGCCCCGACTAGCGGACAACCTCCGCCTCATCTTC
TRBV20-1	-	16	-	TRBJ2-3	CSARGLRQLSTDTQYF	TGCAGTGCTAGAGGTCTCCGGCAGCTTAGCACAGATACGCAGTATTTT
TRBV2	-	13	many	TRBJ2-7	CASKLQASYEQYF	TGTGCCAGCAAGTTACAGGCGTCCTACGAGCAGTACTTC
TRBV4-1	-	16	few	TRBJ1-2	CASSQAPFRGPHGYTF	TGCGCCAGCAGCCAAGCCCCCTTCCGGGGTCCTCATGGCTACACCTTC
TRBV7-2	-	14	-	TRBJ2-3	CASSLWGNQDTQYF	TGTGCCAGCAGCTTATGGGGAAATCAGGATACGCAGTATTTT
TRBV2	-	12	-	TRBJ1-1	CASSEVGTEAFF	TGTGCCAGCAGTGAGGTGGGTACTGAAGCTTTCTTT
TRBV6-1	TRBD1	15	few	TRBJ1-5	CASRARDRENQPQHF	TGTGCCAGCAGAGCCCGGGACAGGGAAAATCAGCCCCAGCATTTT
TRBV20-1	TRBD2	14	-	TRBJ2-1	CSADIAGGLNEQFF	TGCAGTGCTGACATAGCGGGGGGTCTCAATGAGCAGTTCTTC
TRBV7-7	-	13	few	TRBJ2-5	CASSSARLETQYF	TGTGCCAGCAGTTCAGCCCGACTAGAGACCCAGTACTTC
TRBV5-5	TRBD1	12	-	TRBJ1-6	CASSYRGSPLHF	TGTGCCAGCAGCTACAGGGGATCACCCCTCCACTTT
TRBV6-2/TRBV6-3	-	14	many	TRBJ1-2	CASSYSLGPNGYTF	TGTGCCAGCAGTTATTCATTGGGGCCGAATGGCTACACCTTC
TRBV5-1	TRBD2	19	few	TRBJ2-3	CASSIDSPTSGGARSAQYF	TGCGCCAGCAGCATCGACTCACCGACTAGCGGGGGGGCCCGGAGTGCGCAGTATTTT
TRBV5-1	TRBD1	14	few	TRBJ2-7	CASSGTQTGDEQYF	TGCGCCAGCAGCGGGACTCAGACAGGGGACGAGCAGTACTTC
TRBV7-9	-	14	few	TRBJ1-2	CASSPTGGAKGYTF	TGTGCCAGCAGCCCCACGGGGGGCGCAAAGGGCTACACCTTC
TRBV4-2	TRBD1	19	few	TRBJ2-7	CASSQEPPAWTGNFYEQYF	TGTGCCAGCAGCCAAGAACCGCCCGCCTGGACAGGGAATTTCTACGAGCAGTACTTC
TRBV11-2	-	14	few	TRBJ2-2	CASSPGTIPGELFF	TGTGCCAGCAGCCCAGGAACGATTCCCGGGGAGCTGTTTTTT
TRBV12-2	-	16	-	TRBJ1-5	CASRFSSGTLDQPQHF	TGTGCAAGTCGCTTCTCTTCCGGGACACTGGATCAGCCCCAGCATTTT
TRBV5-1	-	14	-	TRBJ1-5	CASSLGGFDQPQHF	TGCGCCAGCAGCTTGGGAGGGTTCGATCAGCCCCAGCATTTT
TRBV20-1	TRBD1	16	few	TRBJ1-6	CSARGPGQGFTSPLHF	TGCAGTGCTAGAGGGCCAGGACAGGGATTTACTTCACCCCTCCACTTT
TRBV5-1	-	15	-	TRBJ2-3	CASSLEQTVTDTQYF	TGCGCCAGCAGCTTGGAACAGACGGTGACAGATACGCAGTATTTT
TRBV7-3	-	13	-	TRBJ2-3	CASSQLGTDTQYF	TGTGCCAGCAGCCAACTAGGCACAGATACGCAGTATTTT
TRBV6-5	TRBD1	15	-	TRBJ1-5	CASSYDRGSNQPQHF	TGTGCCAGCAGTTACGACAGGGGAAGCAATCAGCCCCAGCATTTT
TRBV5-4	-	13	-	TRBJ2-1	CASSFAVYNEQFF	TGTGCCAGCAGCTTCGCAGTCTACAATGAGCAGTTCTTC
TRBV29-1	-	14	-	TRBJ2-3	CSVKGPTSTDTQYF	TGCAGCGTCAAAGGTCCCACTAGCACAGATACGCAGTATTTT
TRBV5-1	-	11	-	TRBJ2-7	CASNSVYEQYF	TGCGCCAGCAACTCGGTCTACGAGCAGTACTTC
TRBV7-3	-	13	few	TRBJ2-3	CASSDYLSDTQYF	TGTGCCAGCTCCGACTACCTCTCCGATACGCAGTATTTT
TRBV11-2	TRBD2	14	-	TRBJ2-7	CASSLGTSSDEQYF	TGTGCCAGCAGCTTAGGGACTAGCAGCGACGAGCAGTACTTC
TRBV11-2	-	12	-	TRBJ2-5	CASSFQQKTQYF	TGTGCCAGCAGCTTTCAGCAAAAGACCCAGTACTTC
TRBV6-2/TRBV6-3	-	15	many	TRBJ1-5	CASSYSRGGNQPQHF	TGTGCCAGCAGTTACTCCAGGGGAGGAAATCAGCCCCAGCATTTT
TRBV19	TRBD1	15	many	TRBJ2-1	CASSIGQGAHNEQFF	TGTGCCAGTAGTATAGGCCAGGGGGCCCACAATGAGCAGTTCTTC
TRBV5-1	-	16	-	TRBJ2-7	CASTIAPGRGSYEQYF	TGCGCCAGCACCATTGCACCGGGAAGAGGGTCCTACGAGCAGTACTTC
TRBV6-4	-	13	-	TRBJ1-2	CASSDSGSHGYTF	TGTGCCAGCAGTGACTCTGGAAGTCATGGCTACACCTTC
TRBV6-1	TRBD1	15	many	TRBJ1-2	CASSEGRTGYYGYTF	TGTGCCAGCAGTGAAGGAAGGACAGGCTACTATGGCTACACCTTC
TRBV3-1	-	13	few	TRBJ1-1	CASSLRGHTEAFF	TGTGCCAGCAGCCTCCGGGGGCACACTGAAGCTTTCTTT
TRBV20-1	TRBD2	14	many	TRBJ2-1	CSATSGGGLNEQFF	TGCAGTGCCACTAGCGGGGGGGGCCTCAATGAGCAGTTCTTC
TRBV7-9	-	13	-	TRBJ1-1	CASRAGSGTEAFF	TGTGCCAGCAGGGCAGGGAGCGGGACTGAAGCTTTCTTT
TRBV7-9	-	11	many	TRBJ1-2	CASSLGNGYTF	TGTGCCAGCAGCTTAGGCAATGGGTACACCTTC
TRBV5-1	-	13	few	TRBJ1-2	CASSSSVGLGYTF	TGCGCCAGCAGCTCTAGCGTTGGCCTAGGCTACACCTTC
TRBV6-4	-	16	many	TRBJ2-3	CASSDSDGSSTDTQYF	TGTGCCAGCAGTGACTCGGACGGATCTAGCACAGATACGCAGTATTTT